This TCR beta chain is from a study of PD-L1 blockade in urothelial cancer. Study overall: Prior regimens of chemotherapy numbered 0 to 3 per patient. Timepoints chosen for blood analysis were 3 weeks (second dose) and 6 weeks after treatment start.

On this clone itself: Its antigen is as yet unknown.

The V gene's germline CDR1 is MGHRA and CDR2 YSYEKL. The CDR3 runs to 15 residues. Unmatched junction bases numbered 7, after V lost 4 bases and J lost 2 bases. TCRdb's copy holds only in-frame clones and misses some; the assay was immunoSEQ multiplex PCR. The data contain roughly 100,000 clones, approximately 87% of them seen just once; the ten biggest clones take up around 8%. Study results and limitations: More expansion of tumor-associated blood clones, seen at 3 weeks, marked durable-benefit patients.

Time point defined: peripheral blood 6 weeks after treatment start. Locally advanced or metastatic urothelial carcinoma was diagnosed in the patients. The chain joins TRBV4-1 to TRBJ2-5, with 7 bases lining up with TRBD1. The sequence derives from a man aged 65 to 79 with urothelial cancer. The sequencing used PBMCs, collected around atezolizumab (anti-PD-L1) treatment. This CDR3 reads CASSRTPGQQETQYF. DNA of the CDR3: TGCGCCAGCAGCCGCACCCCGGGACAGCAAGAGACCCAGTACTTC.